The entry below describes one T cell receptor beta chain. TCRdb's copy holds only in-frame clones and misses some; the assay was immunoSEQ multiplex PCR. Here the sample spans some 190,000 clones, roughly 94% being singletons. Trimming cost V 7 bases and J 5 bases, with 17 bases left between them. CDR1 and CDR2 from the germline V gene are SQVTM and ANQGSEA. CDR3 length: 13 residues. These data are taken from a study of T cell responses to AZD1222 COVID-19 vaccine. The receptor was derived from an adult who received the MenACWY meningococcal vaccine as a control. The chain employs TRBV29-1 and TRBJ1-2, with a weak D call TRBD1 (5 bases). Source: peripheral blood, taken 28 days after the second dose of the MenACWY control vaccine. This CDR3 reads CSARGGLTYGYTF. The CDR3 DNA sequence: TGCAGCGCCCGCGGGGGACTGACATATGGCTACACCTTC.